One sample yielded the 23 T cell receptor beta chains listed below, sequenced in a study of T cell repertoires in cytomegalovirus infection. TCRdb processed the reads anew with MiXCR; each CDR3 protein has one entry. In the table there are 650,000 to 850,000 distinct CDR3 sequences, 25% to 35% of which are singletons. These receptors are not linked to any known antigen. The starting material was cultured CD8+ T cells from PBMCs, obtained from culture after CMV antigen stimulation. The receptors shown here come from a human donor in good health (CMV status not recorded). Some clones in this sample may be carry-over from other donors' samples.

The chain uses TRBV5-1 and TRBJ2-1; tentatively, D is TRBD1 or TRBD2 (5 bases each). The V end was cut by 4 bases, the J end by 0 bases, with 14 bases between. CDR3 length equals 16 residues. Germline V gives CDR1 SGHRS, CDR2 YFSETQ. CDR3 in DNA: TGCGCCAGCAGCGGCTATGGGGACGGCTCCTACAATGAGCAGTTCTTC. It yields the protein CASSGYGDGSYNEQFF. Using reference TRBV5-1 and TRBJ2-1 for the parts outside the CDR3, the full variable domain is KAGVTQTPRYLIKTRGQQVTLSCSPISGHRSVSWYQQTPGQGLQFLFEYFSETQRNKGNFPGRFSGRQFSNSRSEMNVSTLELGDSALYLCASSGYGDGSYNEQFFGPGTRLTVL.

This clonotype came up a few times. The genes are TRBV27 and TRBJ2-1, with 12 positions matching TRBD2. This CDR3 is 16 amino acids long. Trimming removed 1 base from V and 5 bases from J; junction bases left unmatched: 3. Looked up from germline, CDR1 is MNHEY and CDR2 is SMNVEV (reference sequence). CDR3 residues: CASSLFLAGGHNEQFF. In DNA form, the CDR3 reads TGTGCCAGCAGTTTATTTCTAGCGGGGGGGCACAATGAGCAGTTCTTC.

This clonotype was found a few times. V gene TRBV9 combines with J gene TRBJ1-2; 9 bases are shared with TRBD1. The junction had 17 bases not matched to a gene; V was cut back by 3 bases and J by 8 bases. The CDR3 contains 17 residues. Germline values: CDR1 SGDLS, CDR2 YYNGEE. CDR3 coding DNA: TGTGCCAGCAGCGCCGCCGGGACAGGGCCTGGTTTGGAGGGCTACACCTTC. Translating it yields CASSAAGTGPGLEGYTF.

CDR3 region: CASSSSGSEIMRAFF. CDR3 coding DNA: TGTGCCAGCAGCTCCTCCGGGTCTGAGATCATGCGAGCTTTCTTT. V gene TRBV13 combines with J gene TRBJ1-1; D is uncertain. Germline values: CDR1 PRHDT, CDR2 FYEKMQ (reference sequence). The CDR3 covers 15 residues. Trimming took 4 bases from V and 10 from J, leaving 22 bases between them.

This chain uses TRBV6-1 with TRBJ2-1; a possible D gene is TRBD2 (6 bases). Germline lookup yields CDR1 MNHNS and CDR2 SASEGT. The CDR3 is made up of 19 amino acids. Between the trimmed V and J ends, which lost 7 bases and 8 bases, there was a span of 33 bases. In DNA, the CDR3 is TGTGCCAGCACCGACCCCCCCGAGTTAATGGGCCCCAGGAGGGATGAGCAGTTCTTC. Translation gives CASTDPPELMGPRRDEQFF.

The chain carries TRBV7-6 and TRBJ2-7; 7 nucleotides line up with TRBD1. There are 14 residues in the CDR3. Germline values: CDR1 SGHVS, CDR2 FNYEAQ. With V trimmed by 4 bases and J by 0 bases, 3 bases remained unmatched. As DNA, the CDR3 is TGTGCCAGCAGCTCACAGGGGTTCTCCTACGAGCAGTACTTC. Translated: CASSSQGFSYEQYF.

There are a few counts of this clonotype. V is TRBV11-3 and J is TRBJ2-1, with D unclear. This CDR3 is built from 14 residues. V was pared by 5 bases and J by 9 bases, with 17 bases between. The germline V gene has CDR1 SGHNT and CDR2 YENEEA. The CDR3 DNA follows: TGTGCCAGCAGCCCCCACGGCAAGGCCGGTGAGCAGTTCTTC. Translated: CASSPHGKAGEQFF.

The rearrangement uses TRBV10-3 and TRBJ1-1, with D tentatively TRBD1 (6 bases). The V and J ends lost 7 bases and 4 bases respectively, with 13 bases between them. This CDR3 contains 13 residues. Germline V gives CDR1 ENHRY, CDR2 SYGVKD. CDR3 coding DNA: TGTGCCATCAAGGGGGGGCTCGGCACTGAAGCTTTCTTT. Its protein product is CAIKGGLGTEAFF.

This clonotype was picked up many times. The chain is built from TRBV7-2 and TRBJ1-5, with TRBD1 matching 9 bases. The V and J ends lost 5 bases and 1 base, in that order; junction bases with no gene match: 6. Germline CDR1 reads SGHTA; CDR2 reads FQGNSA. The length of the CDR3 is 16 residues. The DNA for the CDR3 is TGTGCCAGCAGCCCGCGGGGACAGGGAAGCAATCAGCCCCAGCATTTT. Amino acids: CASSPRGQGSNQPQHF.

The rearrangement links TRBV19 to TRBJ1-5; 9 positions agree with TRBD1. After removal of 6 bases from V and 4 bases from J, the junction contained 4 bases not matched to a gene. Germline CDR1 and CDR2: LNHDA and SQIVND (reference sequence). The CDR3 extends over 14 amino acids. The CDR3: CASRVQGANQPQHF. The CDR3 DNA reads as TGTGCCAGTAGGGTACAGGGGGCGAATCAGCCCCAGCATTTT. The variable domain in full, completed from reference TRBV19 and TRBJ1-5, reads DGGITQSPKYLFRKEGQNVTLSCEQNLNHDAMYWYRQDPGQGLRLIYYSQIVNDFQKGDIAEGYSVSREKKESFPLTVTSAQKNPTAFYLCASRVQGANQPQHFGDGTRLSIL.

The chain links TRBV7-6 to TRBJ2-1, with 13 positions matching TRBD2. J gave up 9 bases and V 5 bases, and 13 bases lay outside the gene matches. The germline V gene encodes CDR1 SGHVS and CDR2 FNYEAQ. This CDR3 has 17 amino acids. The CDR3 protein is CASSGRTSGGTVGEQFF. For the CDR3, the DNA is TGTGCCAGCAGCGGCAGGACTAGCGGGGGCACGGTGGGTGAGCAGTTCTTC.

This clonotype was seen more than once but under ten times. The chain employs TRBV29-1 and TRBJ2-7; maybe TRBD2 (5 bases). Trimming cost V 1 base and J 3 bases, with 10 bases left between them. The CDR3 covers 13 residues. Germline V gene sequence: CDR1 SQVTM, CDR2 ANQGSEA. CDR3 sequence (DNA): TGCAGCGTTGAAGGTTTCGGAGGCTACGAGCAGTACTTC. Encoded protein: CSVEGFGGYEQYF.

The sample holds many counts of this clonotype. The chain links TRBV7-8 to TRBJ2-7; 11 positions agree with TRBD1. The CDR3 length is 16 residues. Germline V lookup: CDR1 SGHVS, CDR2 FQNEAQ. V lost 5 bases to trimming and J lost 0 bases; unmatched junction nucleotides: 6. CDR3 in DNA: TGTGCCAGCAGCCCCCGGACAGGGGGCTTCTCCTACGAGCAGTACTTC. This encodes CASSPRTGGFSYEQYF.

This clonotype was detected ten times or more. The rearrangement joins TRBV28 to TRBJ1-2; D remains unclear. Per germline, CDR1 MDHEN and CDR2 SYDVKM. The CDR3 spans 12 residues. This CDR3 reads CGVGYPRDGYTF. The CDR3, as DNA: TGTGGGGTGGGGTATCCGAGGGATGGCTACACCTTC.

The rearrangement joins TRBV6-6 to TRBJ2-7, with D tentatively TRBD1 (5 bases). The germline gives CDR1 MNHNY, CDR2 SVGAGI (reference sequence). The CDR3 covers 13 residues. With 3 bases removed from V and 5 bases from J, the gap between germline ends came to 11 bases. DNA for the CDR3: TGTGCCAGCAGTTATAAGGGGATCGACGAGCAGTACGTC. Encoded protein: CASSYKGIDEQYV.

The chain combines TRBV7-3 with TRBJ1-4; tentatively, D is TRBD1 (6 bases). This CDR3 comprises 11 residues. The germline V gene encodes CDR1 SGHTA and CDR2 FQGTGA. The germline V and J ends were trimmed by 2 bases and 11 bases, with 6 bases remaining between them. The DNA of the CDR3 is TGTGCCAGCAGCTTACAGGGGAAACTGTTTTTT. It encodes CASSLQGKLFF.

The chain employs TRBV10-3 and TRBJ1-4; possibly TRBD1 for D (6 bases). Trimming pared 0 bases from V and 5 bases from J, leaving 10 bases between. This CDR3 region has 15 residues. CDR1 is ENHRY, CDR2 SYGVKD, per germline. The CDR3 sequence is CAISESIQGNEKLFF. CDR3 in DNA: TGTGCCATCAGTGAGTCGATTCAGGGGAATGAAAAACTGTTTTTT.

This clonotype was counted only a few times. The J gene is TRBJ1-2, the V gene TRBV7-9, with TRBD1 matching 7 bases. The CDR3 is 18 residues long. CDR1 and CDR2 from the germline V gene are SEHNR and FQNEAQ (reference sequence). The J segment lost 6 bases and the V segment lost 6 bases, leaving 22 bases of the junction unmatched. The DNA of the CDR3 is TGTGCCAGCAGTAGGACAGGCGAGGGGCTATTGCTTATAAATGGCTACACCTTC. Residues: CASSRTGEGLLLINGYTF.

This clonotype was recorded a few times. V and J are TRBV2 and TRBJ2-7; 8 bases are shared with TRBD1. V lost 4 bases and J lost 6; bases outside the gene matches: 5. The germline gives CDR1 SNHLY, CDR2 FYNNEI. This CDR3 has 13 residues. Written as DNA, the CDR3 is TGTGCCAGCAGTGGGACAGGGAGAAGCGAGCAGTACTTC. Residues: CASSGTGRSEQYF.

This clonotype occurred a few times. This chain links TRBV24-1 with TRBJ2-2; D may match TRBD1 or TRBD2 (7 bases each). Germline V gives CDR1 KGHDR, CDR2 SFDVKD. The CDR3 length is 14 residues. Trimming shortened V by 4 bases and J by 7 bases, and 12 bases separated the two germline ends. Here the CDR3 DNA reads TGTGCCACCAGTGACGACAGGGAGGGCGGGGAGCTGTTTTTT. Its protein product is CATSDDREGGELFF.

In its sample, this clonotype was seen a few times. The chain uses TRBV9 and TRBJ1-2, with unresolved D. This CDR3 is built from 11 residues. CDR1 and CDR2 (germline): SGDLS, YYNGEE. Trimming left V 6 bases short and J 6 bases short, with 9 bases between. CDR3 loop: CASKSRDGYTF. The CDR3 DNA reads TGTGCCAGCAAGTCCCGGGATGGCTACACCTTC.

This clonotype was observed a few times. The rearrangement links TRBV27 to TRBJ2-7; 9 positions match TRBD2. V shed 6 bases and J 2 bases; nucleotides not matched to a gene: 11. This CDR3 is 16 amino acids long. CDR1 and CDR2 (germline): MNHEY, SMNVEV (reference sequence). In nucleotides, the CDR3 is TGTGCCAGCAGCCCCTCTAGCGGGGATACCCCCTACGAGCAGTACGTC. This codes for CASSPSSGDTPYEQYV.

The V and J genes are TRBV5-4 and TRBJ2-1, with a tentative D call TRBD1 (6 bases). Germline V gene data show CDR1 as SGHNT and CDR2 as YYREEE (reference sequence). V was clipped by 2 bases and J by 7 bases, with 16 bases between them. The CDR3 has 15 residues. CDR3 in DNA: TGTGCCAGCAGCTTAACAGGGAACCATAGGAATGAGCAGTTCTTC. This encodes CASSLTGNHRNEQFF.